These 27 T cell receptor beta chains were all obtained from the same sample, sequenced in a study of control samples from healthy donors and cancer patients (dated by TCRdb to 2018 to 2021). The library was obtained by the immunoSEQ multiplex PCR assay. TCRdb holds this immuneACCESS table with in-frame rearrangements only. Some clones are missing; in checked studies, unresolved V genes explain under half, and the rest has no known cause. This sample comprises over 100,000 clones, approximately 90% of them detected only once. Jointly, the top ten make up 2.1% of the sample. Sequencing used blood. The receptor set was obtained from a woman aged 45-59 years in good health.

Notes on this clone: One end of the junction fails to match germline, which may point to a read error. V usage is TRBV18 and J usage is TRBJ1-4; the D gene is possibly TRBD1 (5 bases). This CDR3 is 19 amino acids long. Germline assignment: CDR1 KGHSH and CDR2 LQKENI. The CDR3 loop reads CASSPERDSGLATNENLFF. As DNA, the CDR3 is TGTGCCAGCTCACCAGAGAGAGACAGCGGGCTCGCAACTAATGAAAACCTGTTTTTT.

This rearrangement joins TRBV5-1 to TRBJ2-1; D possibly corresponds to TRBD1 (5 bases). Deletions cut 0 bases from V and 0 bases from J, with 7 bases between. The CDR3 totals 15 residues. Germline V CDR1 and CDR2: SGHRS, YFSETQ. As DNA, the CDR3 is TGCGCCAGCAGCTTGGTGACAGTCTCCTACAATGAGCAGTTCTTC. This encodes CASSLVTVSYNEQFF. Variable domain in full (rest from reference TRBV5-1 and TRBJ2-1): KAGVTQTPRYLIKTRGQQVTLSCSPISGHRSVSWYQQTPGQGLQFLFEYFSETQRNKGNFPGRFSGRQFSNSRSEMNVSTLELGDSALYLCASSLVTVSYNEQFFGPGTRLTVL.

The rearrangement uses TRBV11-2 and TRBJ2-7; 9 nucleotides line up with TRBD1. This CDR3 spans 17 amino acids. V shed 5 bases and J 1 base; nucleotides not matched to a gene: 12. The germline CDR1 and CDR2 sequences are SGHAT and FQNNGV. The CDR3 DNA reads TGTGCCAGCAGCAGCAGGGCCGGACAGGGGAGATCCTACGAGCAGTACTTC. Its protein is CASSSRAGQGRSYEQYF.

This rearrangement joins TRBV30 to TRBJ2-1, with 8 positions matching TRBD2. The V and J ends lost 2 bases and 13 bases, in that order; junction bases with no gene match: 7. Germline values: CDR1 GTSNPN, CDR2 SVGIG (reference sequence). The CDR3 spans 12 residues. The CDR3 region is CAWSITGGAQFF. In DNA, the CDR3 is TGTGCCTGGAGTATTACGGGAGGGGCCCAGTTCTTC.

This chain links TRBV6-4 with TRBJ2-3; 8 bases are shared with TRBD2. Per the germline V gene, CDR1 is MRHNA and CDR2 is SNTAGT. V trimming: 0 bases; J trimming: 2 bases; junction bases outside the gene matches: 4. This CDR3 contains 16 residues. Here the CDR3 DNA reads TGTGCCAGCAGTGACTCCGCGCGGGGGGACACAGATACGCAGTATTTT. Translating it yields CASSDSARGDTDTQYF.

The chain links TRBV6-2 or TRBV6-3 to TRBJ2-5, with 8 bases lining up with TRBD1. CDR3 size: 16 residues. Germline loops: CDR1 MNHEY, CDR2 SVGEGT. J gave up 5 bases and V 2 bases, and 10 bases lay outside the gene matches. Written as DNA, the CDR3 is TGTGCCAGCAGTTACAGTGGACAGGGCGCCAGGGAGACCCAGTACTTC. This codes for CASSYSGQGARETQYF.

V and J are TRBV28 and TRBJ1-1; the D gene is possibly TRBD1 (5 bases). The CDR3 loop spans 15 amino acids. CDR1 is MDHEN and CDR2 is SYDVKM in the germline V gene. Trimming took 5 bases from V and 3 from J, leaving 16 bases between them. The CDR3 DNA reads as TGTGCCAGCAGTGGCGGGGGTTATGCCGACACTGAAGCTTTCTTT. Translation gives CASSGGGYADTEAFF.

The rearrangement links TRBV29-1 to TRBJ1-5; 9 bases are a match to TRBD1. From germline, CDR1 is SQVTM and CDR2 ANQGSEA. This CDR3 has 13 amino acids. After removal of 7 bases from V and 5 bases from J, the junction contained 6 bases not matched to a gene. CDR3 sequence reads: CSARDRVDQPQHF. CDR3 bases: TGCAGCGCTCGGGACAGGGTTGATCAGCCCCAGCATTTT.

The chain uses TRBV5-4 and TRBJ2-1; 8 nucleotides agree with TRBD2. This CDR3 has 15 amino acids. The J segment lost 5 bases and the V segment lost 0 bases, leaving 4 bases of the junction unmatched. Germline CDR1 and CDR2: SGHNT and YYREEE (reference sequence). For the CDR3, the DNA is TGTGCCAGCAGCTTGGGTGGACTAGCAGACAATGAGCAGTTCTTC. Amino acid sequence: CASSLGGLADNEQFF. The full variable domain, completed using reference TRBV5-4 and TRBJ2-1, is ETGVTQSPTHLIKTRGQQVTLRCSSQSGHNTVSWYQQALGQGPQFIFQYYREEENGRGNFPPRFSGLQFPNYSSELNVNALELDDSALYLCASSLGGLADNEQFFGPGTRLTVL.

The chain joins TRBV7-9 to TRBJ2-5; no clear D gene. V dropped 3 bases and J dropped 3 bases, with 11 bases sitting between them. The germline gives CDR1 SEHNR, CDR2 FQNEAQ (reference sequence). This CDR3 region has 14 residues. CDR3 residues: CASSLTLPEETQYF. The CDR3 DNA is TGTGCCAGCAGCTTGACCCTCCCCGAAGAGACCCAGTACTTC. The whole variable domain, remainder taken from reference TRBV7-9 and TRBJ2-5, is DTGVSQNPRHKITKRGQNVTFRCDPISEHNRLYWYRQTLGQGPEFLTYFQNEAQLEKSRLLSDRFSAERPKGSFSTLEIQRTEQGDSAMYLCASSLTLPEETQYFGPGTRLLVL.

The chain carries TRBV15 and TRBJ2-1, with D tentatively TRBD2 (6 bases). The V and J ends lost 3 bases and 3 bases respectively, with 18 bases between them. CDR1 LNHNV and CDR2 YYDKDF come from the germline V gene (reference sequence). The CDR3 covers 17 residues. This CDR3 is CATSSDLAGRNYNEQFF. The CDR3 DNA reads as TGTGCCACCAGCAGCGACTTGGCGGGAAGAAACTACAATGAGCAGTTCTTC.

This chain links TRBV6-5 with TRBJ2-5, with a weak D call TRBD2 (6 bases). V was pared by 2 bases and J by 2 bases, with 15 bases between. CDR3 size: 16 residues. Germline V gene data show CDR1 as MNHEY and CDR2 as SVGAGI. CDR3 in amino acids: CASSYEPGTVQETQYF. In DNA form, the CDR3 reads TGTGCCAGCAGTTACGAACCAGGGACTGTTCAAGAGACCCAGTACTTC.

The chain carries TRBV6-5 and TRBJ1-1; D is uncertain. In germline, CDR1 is MNHEY, CDR2 SVGAGI. This CDR3 spans 14 amino acids. Trimming removed 3 bases from V and 1 base from J, with 9 bases in between. The CDR3 bases are TGTGCCAGCAGTTATTCTCGGAAGAACACTGAAGCTTTCTTT. This sequence encodes CASSYSRKNTEAFF.

The chain recombines TRBV18 with TRBJ1-1; 12 bases match TRBD1. J gave up 0 bases and V 4 bases, and 9 bases lay outside the gene matches. The CDR3 is 18 residues long. Per the germline V gene, CDR1 is KGHSH and CDR2 is LQKENI. The CDR3 loop reads CASSLGRDRGLVNTEAFF. The CDR3 bases are TGTGCCAGCTCACTAGGCCGGGACAGGGGGCTCGTGAACACTGAAGCTTTCTTT.

This chain links TRBV6-4 with TRBJ1-5; no clear D gene. In germline, CDR1 is MRHNA, CDR2 SNTAGT. Deletions cut 7 bases from V and 6 bases from J, with 13 bases between. The CDR3 has 13 amino acids. The CDR3 coding sequence is TGTGCCAGCACCCCCTGCAGTTGTCAGCCCCAGCATTTT. Its protein is CASTPCSCQPQHF.

The chain has TRBV29-1 and TRBJ1-2; TRBD1 matches at 8 bases. CDR1 and CDR2 (germline): SQVTM, ANQGSEA. Trimming removed 2 bases from V and 7 bases from J; junction bases left unmatched: 6. This CDR3 region has 13 residues. The CDR3: CSVEIDRGGGYTF. The CDR3, as DNA: TGCAGCGTTGAAATCGACAGGGGCGGTGGCTACACCTTC. The full variable domain, rest sourced from reference TRBV29-1 and TRBJ1-2, is SAVISQKPSRDICQRGTSLTIQCQVDSQVTMMFWYRQQPGQSLTLIATANQGSEATYESGFVIDKFPISRPNLTFSTLTVSNMSPEDSSIYLCSVEIDRGGGYTFGSGTRLTVV.

This clone was observed a single time. This chain joins TRBV5-1 and TRBJ2-6, with a tentative D call TRBD1 (6 bases). The ends were cut back, 3 bases at V and 0 bases at J, with 7 bases in the middle. CDR1 and CDR2 from the germline V gene are SGHRS and YFSETQ. CDR3 size: 15 residues. CDR3 loop: CASSSTGSGANVLTF. CDR3 nucleotide sequence: TGCGCCAGCAGCTCGACAGGCTCTGGGGCCAACGTCCTGACTTTC.

The rearrangement joins TRBV9 to TRBJ1-2; no reliable D call. The length of the CDR3 is 15 residues. From germline, CDR1 is SGDLS and CDR2 YYNGEE. Trimming shortened V by 0 bases and J by 3 bases, and 12 bases separated the two germline ends. The DNA of the CDR3 is TGTGCCAGCAGCGTAGGGACCCTTGGAGACTATGGCTACACCTTC. Amino acid sequence: CASSVGTLGDYGYTF.

This clone came up a few times. This chain links TRBV10-1 with TRBJ1-1; the match to TRBD1 covers 7 bases. Trimming removed 5 bases from V and 4 bases from J; junction bases left unmatched: 4. Per the germline V gene, CDR1 is WNHNN and CDR2 is SYGVQD (reference sequence). This CDR3 is 13 amino acids long. The CDR3 region has the DNA TGCGCCAGCAGTAGGGGGCCGTTCACTGAAGCTTTCTTT. Protein: CASSRGPFTEAFF.

The chain carries TRBV18 and TRBJ1-1, with D uncertain. This CDR3 has 15 residues. From germline, CDR1 is KGHSH and CDR2 LQKENI. With 1 base removed from V and 1 base from J, the gap between germline ends came to 10 bases. CDR3 region: CASSPLERRNTEAFF. DNA for the CDR3: TGTGCCAGCTCACCACTGGAGCGGAGGAACACTGAAGCTTTCTTT.

The rearrangement joins TRBV19 to TRBJ1-5; D remains unclear. V gave up 3 bases and J gave up 9 bases, with 21 bases separating them. CDR3 size: 16 residues. CDR1 is LNHDA, CDR2 SQIVND, per germline (reference sequence). CDR3 DNA: TGTGCCAGTAGTATGTACCTTAATGGCCCAGTTGGGCCCCAGCATTTT. Its translation is CASSMYLNGPVGPQHF.

V is TRBV3-1 (or the pseudogene TRBV3-2) and J is TRBJ2-7, with TRBD1 identical over 7 bases. Germline lookup yields CDR1 LGHDT and CDR2 YNNKEL (reference sequence). This CDR3 is built from 15 residues. V dropped 4 bases and J dropped 2; count of bases not matched to a gene: 8. The CDR3 DNA sequence: TGTGCCAGCAGCCGGGACAGCAGAGGGCCCTACGAGCAGTACTTC. It yields the protein CASSRDSRGPYEQYF.

V is TRBV29-1 and J is TRBJ1-2, with a weak D call TRBD1 (5 bases). The CDR3 is 14 residues long. Germline V CDR1 and CDR2: SQVTM, ANQGSEA. The ends were cut back, 6 bases at V and 4 bases at J, with 18 bases in the middle. This CDR3 is CSVQGGLSGYGYTF. The CDR3 DNA reads TGCAGCGTCCAGGGCGGCCTTTCGGGCTATGGCTACACCTTC. The full variable domain, its missing parts supplied by reference TRBV29-1 and TRBJ1-2, is SAVISQKPSRDICQRGTSLTIQCQVDSQVTMMFWYRQQPGQSLTLIATANQGSEATYESGFVIDKFPISRPNLTFSTLTVSNMSPEDSSIYLCSVQGGLSGYGYTFGSGTRLTVV.

The genes are TRBV7-6 and TRBJ2-2; the D is unclear. The CDR3 is 16 amino acids. The V and J ends lost 5 bases and 2 bases respectively, with 15 bases between them. The germline V gene has CDR1 SGHVS and CDR2 FNYEAQ. The CDR3, as DNA: TGTGCCAGCAGCCCAGGCCCCGGTTTCAACACCGGGGAGCTGTTTTTT. This sequence encodes CASSPGPGFNTGELFF.

Only a few counts were recorded for this clone. J is TRBJ2-1 and V is TRBV3-1 (or the pseudogene TRBV3-2), with 7 bases lining up with TRBD2. Germline V gene sequence: CDR1 LGHDT, CDR2 YNNKEL (reference sequence). J lost 3 bases, V lost 3 bases, and 5 bases had no gene match. The CDR3 runs 15 residues. The CDR3 spells CASSQAGTIYNEQFF. CDR3 nucleotides: TGTGCCAGCAGCCAGGCTGGGACTATCTACAATGAGCAGTTCTTC.

This clone was recorded a few times. The J gene is TRBJ1-1, the V gene TRBV6-1; D is unresolved. The CDR3 covers 13 residues. Germline CDR1 is MNHNS and CDR2 is SASEGT. The germline V and J ends were trimmed by 3 bases and 0 bases, with 5 bases remaining between them. DNA for the CDR3: TGTGCCAGCAGTGACGCGGTGAACACTGAAGCTTTCTTT. This sequence encodes CASSDAVNTEAFF.

The rearrangement joins TRBV7-9 to TRBJ2-1; D unresolved. V was pared by 8 bases and J by 5 bases, with 13 bases between. Germline-derived CDR1 and CDR2 are SEHNR and FQNEAQ (reference sequence). CDR3 size: 13 residues. The CDR3 loop is CASHGLAHNEQFF. For the CDR3, the DNA is TGTGCCAGCCACGGGCTCGCTCACAATGAGCAGTTCTTC.